This T cell receptor (beta chain) appears in the sequencing data of a study of OX40 agonist ivuxolimab in advanced cancers. Across the whole study: Administration of intravenous ivuxolimab to patients occurred every 2 weeks at 0.01 to 10 mg/kg. Study-wide points: No antigen was identified for the clonally expanded peripheral T cells. The CD4+ and CD8+ T cells in the blood had expanded clonally by week 6 at 0.1 to 3.0 mg/kg.

On this clone itself: Antigen: not known.

Sequenced by immunoSEQ multiplex PCR; TCRdb stores in-frame clones only, minus some. The data hold approximately 82,000 clones, with roughly 86% observed a single time. The CDR3 is 19 amino acids. With 0 bases clipped from V and 5 bases from J, the junction kept 11 bases outside the gene matches. CDR1 and CDR2 from the germline V gene are MGHRA and YSYEKL. The TCR originated in an adult with an advanced solid tumor such as melanoma, head and neck, liver or kidney cancer. The chain is built from TRBV4-1 and TRBJ2-3; TRBD2 matches 13 bases. The sequencing here drew on CD4+ or CD8+ T cells sorted from blood, taken in a trial of the OX40 agonist ivuxolimab. The CDR3 protein is CASSQDPPGTSGMGDTQYF. The CDR3 nucleotides are TGCGCCAGCAGCCAAGATCCACCCGGGACTAGCGGGATGGGAGATACGCAGTATTTT.